This T cell receptor (beta chain) was recorded in a study of T cell changes during pregnancy in multiple sclerosis. There are 15 residues in the CDR3. CDR1 and CDR2 from the germline V gene are MDHEN and SYDVKM. Trimming took 4 bases from V and 6 from J; bases not matched to a gene: 7. TCRdb keeps only in-frame clones here, not all; method: immunoSEQ multiplex PCR. The sample holds 55,000 or so clones, 92% seen once. The chain recombines TRBV28 with TRBJ1-3; 9 nucleotides agree with TRBD1. This sequence originates from a female donor in good health, enrolled as a control in a pregnancy study. Specimen: CD4+ T cells from peripheral blood mononuclear cells, collected after pregnancy. The CDR3 loop is CASSSTGQGTNTIYF. The CDR3 bases are TGTGCCAGCAGTTCCACCGGACAGGGGACAAACACCATATATTTT.